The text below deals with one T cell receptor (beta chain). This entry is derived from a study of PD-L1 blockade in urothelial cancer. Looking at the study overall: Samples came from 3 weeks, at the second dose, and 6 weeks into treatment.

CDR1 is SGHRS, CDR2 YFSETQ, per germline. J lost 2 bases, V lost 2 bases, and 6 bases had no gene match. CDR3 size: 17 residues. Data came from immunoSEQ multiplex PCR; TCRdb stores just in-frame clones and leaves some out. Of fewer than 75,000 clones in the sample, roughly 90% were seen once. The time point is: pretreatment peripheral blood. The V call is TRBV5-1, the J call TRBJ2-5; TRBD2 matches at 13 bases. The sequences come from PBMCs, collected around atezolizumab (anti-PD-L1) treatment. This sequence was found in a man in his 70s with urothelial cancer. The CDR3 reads CASSLIRTSGSQETQYF. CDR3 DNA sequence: TGCGCCAGCAGCTTAATCCGGACTAGCGGGAGTCAAGAGACCCAGTACTTC.